Below, 29 T cell receptor beta chains from the same sample are listed, as sequenced in a study of memory CD4+ T cells and cytomegalovirus serostatus (dated by TCRdb to the late 2010s). Single viable CD3+CD4+CD8-CD45RO+ cells were sorted as memory CD4+ T cells on a FACSAria II. The library was generated by the immunoSEQ multiplex PCR assay. TCRdb provides this immuneACCESS table in a form limited to in-frame rearrangements. Some clones are lacking; in checked studies, under half of them reflect an unresolved V gene, and why the rest are absent is not known. The table for this sample lists 30,000 to 45,000 clones; around 79% of them were counted only once. Roughly 5.2% of the sample rests with the top ten. Sequenced sample: memory CD4+ T cells from blood. These receptors were obtained from an adult in good health and CMV-seropositive.

This clone was picked up a small number of times. The genes are TRBV5-1 and TRBJ1-2; 7 nucleotides match TRBD1. This CDR3 has 17 amino acids. Trimming cost V 2 bases and J 2 bases; bases outside gene matches: 12. The germline gives CDR1 SGHRS, CDR2 YFSETQ. The CDR3 DNA reads TGCGCCAGCAGCTTTGGGACGACAGGGCGGAGGAACTATGGCTACACCTTC. Amino acid sequence: CASSFGTTGRRNYGYTF.

The genes are TRBV7-9 and TRBJ1-1; perhaps TRBD1 as D (6 bases). CDR1 SEHNR and CDR2 FQNEAQ come from the germline V gene (reference sequence). Trimming removed 5 bases from V and 4 bases from J, with 20 bases in between. The CDR3 totals 16 residues. For the CDR3, the DNA is TGTGCCAGCAGCCACCGCCCGGGGGGCGCGGGCACTGAAGCTTTCTTT. As protein: CASSHRPGGAGTEAFF.

The rearrangement joins TRBV6-6 to TRBJ2-5; D unclear. V was cut by 0 bases and J by 1 base, with 6 bases left in between. The CDR3 totals 14 residues. From germline, CDR1 is MNHNY and CDR2 SVGAGI (reference sequence). CDR3 region: CASSYSAAQETQYF. The CDR3 DNA is TGTGCCAGCAGTTACTCCGCAGCCCAAGAGACCCAGTACTTC.

The chain employs TRBV18 and TRBJ2-7, with a tentative D call TRBD1 (5 bases). V gave up 3 bases and J gave up 3 bases, with 12 bases separating them. CDR3 length: 14 residues. CDR1 KGHSH and CDR2 LQKENI come from the germline V gene. The CDR3 protein is CASSPPGHLYEQYF. The CDR3 nucleotides are TGTGCCAGCTCACCGCCCGGACACCTCTACGAGCAGTACTTC.

The rearrangement uses TRBV19 and TRBJ2-3, with D perhaps assigned TRBD1 or TRBD2 (5 bases each). Germline-derived CDR1 and CDR2 are LNHDA and SQIVND (reference sequence). V lost 7 bases and J lost 2, with 16 bases in between. This CDR3 comprises 15 residues. The CDR3 DNA is TGTGCCAGTACCTTGAGAGGGGCGGACACAGATACGCAGTATTTT. Translation gives CASTLRGADTDTQYF.

The rearrangement links TRBV11-2 to TRBJ1-2; D is possibly TRBD1 (5 bases). The germline V gene encodes CDR1 SGHAT and CDR2 FQNNGV. The CDR3 consists of 13 residues. Trimming took 3 bases from V and 6 from J, leaving 11 bases between them. This CDR3 reads CASSFGGGDGYTF. In DNA, the CDR3 is TGTGCCAGCAGCTTCGGGGGGGGTGATGGCTACACCTTC. The variable domain in full, completed from reference TRBV11-2 and TRBJ1-2, reads EAGVAQSPRYKIIEKRQSVAFWCNPISGHATLYWYQQILGQGPKLLIQFQNNGVVDDSQLPKDRFSAERLKGVDSTLKIQPAKLEDSAVYLCASSFGGGDGYTFGSGTRLTVV.

The chain couples TRBV5-4 to TRBJ2-2; possibly TRBD2 for D (6 bases). Trimming took 4 bases from V and 5 from J, leaving 21 bases between them. Germline-derived CDR1 and CDR2 are SGHNT and YYREEE (reference sequence). This CDR3 has 17 residues. Here the CDR3 reads CASSPGGPGLGTGELFF. For the CDR3, the DNA is TGTGCCAGCAGCCCCGGAGGTCCGGGACTCGGGACCGGGGAGCTGTTTTTT.

The chain couples TRBV19 to TRBJ1-1; the D is unclear. CDR3 length equals 19 residues. Between the trimmed V and J ends, which lost 7 bases and 0 bases, there was a span of 27 bases. The germline gives CDR1 LNHDA, CDR2 SQIVND (reference sequence). CDR3 bases: TGTGCCAGTAAAGGTCGGGTCCCCCACAGTGCTTTGCTGAACACTGAAGCTTTCTTT. Encoded protein: CASKGRVPHSALLNTEAFF.

The chain employs TRBV4-3 and TRBJ1-3; no clear D gene. Trimming took off 1 base at V and 0 bases at J, with 16 bases between the two ends. CDR1 LGHNA and CDR2 YSLEER come from the germline V gene. This CDR3 spans 18 amino acids. The CDR3 spells CASSQGYSPASSGNTIYF. CDR3 in DNA: TGCGCCAGCAGCCAAGGATATTCGCCAGCGAGCTCTGGAAACACCATATATTTT.

The chain couples TRBV9 to TRBJ1-3; D ambiguous. Germline V gene sequence: CDR1 SGDLS, CDR2 YYNGEE. Between the trimmed V and J ends, which lost 0 bases and 0 bases, there was a span of 4 bases. The CDR3 covers 14 residues. CDR3 coding DNA: TGTGCCAGCAGCGTAGATTACTCTGGAAACACCATATATTTT. Amino acid sequence: CASSVDYSGNTIYF. Variable domain in full (rest from reference TRBV9 and TRBJ1-3): DSGVTQTPKHLITATGQRVTLRCSPRSGDLSVYWYQQSLDQGLQFLIQYYNGEERAKGNILERFSAQQFPDLHSELNLSSLELGDSALYFCASSVDYSGNTIYFGEGSWLTVV.

This chain links TRBV14 with TRBJ2-2; weak D call: TRBD1 (5 bases). Trimming took 6 bases from V and 4 from J, leaving 12 bases between them. This CDR3 has 14 residues. Germline V gene sequence: CDR1 SGHDN, CDR2 FVKESK. Here the CDR3 reads CASRQGTRTGELFF. CDR3 coding DNA: TGTGCCAGCAGGCAGGGTACGCGCACCGGGGAGCTGTTTTTT. The variable domain in full, completed from reference TRBV14 and TRBJ2-2, reads EAGVTQFPSHSVIEKGQTVTLRCDPISGHDNLYWYRRVMGKEIKFLLHFVKESKQDESGMPNNRFLAERTGGTYSTLKVQPAELEDSGVYFCASRQGTRTGELFFGEGSRLTVL.

This chain connects TRBV5-6 to TRBJ1-6, with D uncertain. The CDR3 has 14 amino acids. V lost 2 bases and J 5 bases, leaving 8 bases between the germline ends. Germline assignment: CDR1 SGHDT and CDR2 YYEEEE. In DNA form, the CDR3 reads TGTGCCAGCAGCTTTCGCCAGAATAATTCACCCCTCCACTTT. The encoded protein is CASSFRQNNSPLHF.

The chain recombines TRBV29-1 with TRBJ2-5; TRBD2 might be the D (6 bases). The tail of the sequence fits TRBJ2-7 better, so the J call may be wrong. Germline CDR1 is SQVTM and CDR2 is ANQGSEA. The CDR3 is made up of 14 amino acids. The CDR3 DNA is TGCAGCGTTGAATTCGGGAGTGGGTCCTACGAGCAGTACTTC. This sequence encodes CSVEFGSGSYEQYF.

The chain recombines TRBV5-8 with TRBJ2-2; no firm D call. Germline loops: CDR1 SGHTS, CDR2 YDEGEE. V was trimmed by 4 bases and J by 0 bases, leaving 13 bases between them. The CDR3 length is 16 residues. Here the CDR3 reads CASSRPFWSNTGELFF. The CDR3 DNA is TGTGCCAGCAGCCGCCCGTTTTGGTCGAACACCGGGGAGCTGTTTTTT.

The J gene is TRBJ2-7, the V gene TRBV28; D remains unclear. Per germline, CDR1 MDHEN and CDR2 SYDVKM. CDR3 size: 15 residues. V was shortened by 5 bases and J by 6 bases, with 20 bases between the two germline ends. DNA for the CDR3: TGTGCCAGCAGTAGTCCCGACCCCGTTATACGCGAGCAGTACTTC. Its translation is CASSSPDPVIREQYF.

The chain joins TRBV18 to TRBJ2-7; 7 bases are a match to TRBD1. The V segment lost 3 bases and the J segment 2 bases; nucleotides outside the gene matches: 4. The germline CDR1 and CDR2 sequences are KGHSH and LQKENI. The CDR3 contains 14 residues. CDR3 coding DNA: TGTGCCAGCTCACCTCAACAGGGGACCTACGAGCAGTACTTC. Protein sequence: CASSPQQGTYEQYF.

The gene calls are TRBV7-9 and TRBJ2-7; 13 positions agree with TRBD2. The CDR3 loop spans 15 amino acids. The germline gives CDR1 SEHNR, CDR2 FQNEAQ (reference sequence). After removal of 4 bases from V and 5 bases from J, the junction contained 5 bases not matched to a gene. The CDR3 spells CASSSRLAGGNEQYF. The CDR3 bases are TGTGCCAGCAGCTCTCGACTAGCGGGGGGTAACGAGCAGTACTTC.

The V and J genes are TRBV5-1 and TRBJ1-1; 7 bases fit TRBD1. V lost 0 bases, J lost 0 bases, and 14 bases stayed unmatched. CDR3 size: 19 residues. Germline assignment: CDR1 SGHRS and CDR2 YFSETQ. Here the CDR3 DNA reads TGCGCCAGCAGCTTGGGTTGGGTCGGACAGGACTTTATGAACACTGAAGCTTTCTTT. This gives the protein CASSLGWVGQDFMNTEAFF.

This clone has a handful of counts. The CDR3 sequence is CASSVGNGNEKLFF. The DNA of the CDR3 is TGTGCCAGCAGCGTAGGGAACGGCAATGAAAAACTGTTTTTT. The chain is built from TRBV9 and TRBJ1-4; D is undetermined. Germline CDR1 is SGDLS and CDR2 is YYNGEE. V gave up 0 bases and J gave up 5 bases, with 8 bases separating them. The CDR3 totals 14 residues. The whole variable domain, remainder taken from reference TRBV9 and TRBJ1-4, is DSGVTQTPKHLITATGQRVTLRCSPRSGDLSVYWYQQSLDQGLQFLIQYYNGEERAKGNILERFSAQQFPDLHSELNLSSLELGDSALYFCASSVGNGNEKLFFGSGTQLSVL.

This clone is medium-sized by share. This chain uses TRBV27 with TRBJ1-1, with D perhaps matching TRBD1 (5 bases). Germline V lookup: CDR1 MNHEY, CDR2 SMNVEV (reference sequence). The V end lost 11 bases, the J end lost 1 base, and 11 bases lay between the germline ends. The CDR3 is 12 residues long. In nucleotides, the CDR3 is TGTGCCCCCAGGGTTAGGAACACTGAAGCTTTCTTT. Its translation: CAPRVRNTEAFF.

The chain uses TRBV19 and TRBJ1-4; D not resolved. CDR1 is LNHDA, CDR2 SQIVND, per germline (reference sequence). V dropped 4 bases and J dropped 8 bases, with 14 bases sitting between them. The CDR3 spans 14 residues. The CDR3 nucleotides are TGTGCCAGTAGTAGCCGGGATCGACGAGAAAAACTGTTTTTT. Amino acids: CASSSRDRREKLFF. The full variable domain, rest sourced from reference TRBV19 and TRBJ1-4, is DGGITQSPKYLFRKEGQNVTLSCEQNLNHDAMYWYRQDPGQGLRLIYYSQIVNDFQKGDIAEGYSVSREKKESFPLTVTSAQKNPTAFYLCASSSRDRREKLFFGSGTQLSVL.

J is TRBJ1-2 and V is TRBV6-5, with unresolved D. V was shortened by 6 bases and J by 8 bases, with 16 bases between the two germline ends. CDR1 and CDR2 from the germline V gene are MNHEY and SVGAGI. The CDR3 runs 13 residues. The CDR3 DNA reads as TGTGCCAGCAGCCAGAGTCCGGCTCAGGGCTACACCTTC. Encoded protein: CASSQSPAQGYTF.

This clone came up once. J is TRBJ2-5 and V is TRBV15; tentative D call: TRBD1 (6 bases). Germline CDR1 and CDR2: LNHNV and YYDKDF (reference sequence). The germline V and J ends were trimmed by 5 bases and 5 bases, with 15 bases remaining between them. The CDR3 is 14 amino acids. For the CDR3, the DNA is TGTGCCACCAGCGAACACAGGGATATTGAGACCCAGTACTTC. Protein: CATSEHRDIETQYF.

V gene TRBV2 combines with J gene TRBJ2-7; no firm D call. The V end was cut by 4 bases, the J end by 2 bases, with 6 bases between. Germline CDR1 reads SNHLY; CDR2 reads FYNNEI. The CDR3 is 12 amino acids. CDR3 DNA: TGTGCCAGCAGTGGCATTACCTACGAGCAGTACTTC. The encoded protein is CASSGITYEQYF.

The J gene is TRBJ2-7, the V gene TRBV11-2; 10 bases are shared with TRBD1. This CDR3 has 15 residues. Looked up from germline, CDR1 is SGHAT and CDR2 is FQNNGV. J was trimmed by 3 bases and V by 5 bases; bases with no gene match: 7. DNA of the CDR3: TGTGCCAGCAGCCACGGGACAGGGGACTACTACGAGCAGTACTTC. This gives the protein CASSHGTGDYYEQYF.

The rearrangement links TRBV5-6 to TRBJ1-1; no definite D call. This CDR3 has 13 amino acids. CDR1 is SGHDT and CDR2 is YYEEEE in the germline V gene. V lost 5 bases and J 1 base, leaving 9 bases between the germline ends. This CDR3 is CASRHEGNTEAFF. CDR3 in DNA: TGTGCCAGCAGACACGAGGGGAACACTGAAGCTTTCTTT.

In this sample, this clone turned up a few times. The V gene is TRBV7-3, the J gene TRBJ2-3; 11 bases are shared with TRBD2. The ends lost 5 bases at V and 1 base at J; junction bases unmatched: 8. CDR3 size: 17 residues. Per the germline V gene, CDR1 is SGHTA and CDR2 is FQGTGA. CDR3 region: CASSPTGTSGGTDTQYF. CDR3 sequence (DNA): TGTGCCAGCAGCCCAACAGGGACTAGCGGAGGCACAGATACGCAGTATTTT.

The rearrangement links TRBV7-9 to TRBJ2-1; tentatively, D is TRBD1 (6 bases). Germline-derived CDR1 and CDR2 are SEHNR and FQNEAQ (reference sequence). Trimming pared 5 bases from V and 7 bases from J, leaving 15 bases between. This CDR3 spans 14 amino acids. Here the CDR3 reads CASSPQTGKNEQFF. The CDR3 DNA is TGTGCCAGCAGCCCACAGACAGGTAAAAATGAGCAGTTCTTC.

This chain uses TRBV4-1 with TRBJ1-2, with TRBD1 matching over 8 bases. The V gene's germline CDR1 is MGHRA and CDR2 YSYEKL. The CDR3 totals 15 residues. The junction had 7 bases not matched to a gene; V was cut back by 0 bases and J by 7 bases. The CDR3 here is CASSQDLRTGSGYTF. CDR3 bases: TGCGCCAGCAGCCAAGATCTAAGGACAGGGAGTGGCTACACCTTC.